This entry features one T cell receptor beta chain sequence. Its specific antigen is unknown. No base quality information exists; no much larger clone differs at one position. The immunoSEQ Assay, a bias-controlled multiplex PCR, was used to amplify TCRbeta CDR3 regions from genomic DNA. In the paper's pipeline: Nucleated cell counts per sample were estimated from amplification of reference gene primers within the assay. To quantify the absolute abundance of each unique TCRbeta CDR3 rearrangement, sequence reads were collapsed and filtered. For each sample, productive Simpson clonality was calculated by taking the square root of Simpson's diversity index across productive rearrangements. Not all clones reach the TCRdb copy of this immuneACCESS table, which keeps in-frame sequences only. Checked studies attribute under half of the gap to unresolved V genes and leave the rest unexplained. V and J calls and clone size are given by that table; D and trimming were obtained from the DNA. The sample table holds about 110,000 clones, of which 70% to 90% were seen once. The ten largest make up 15% to 20% of the sample.

The sample originates from a study of blood T cell repertoires in COVID-19 (dated by TCRdb to the early 2020s). About the full investigation: Collaborator samples came from the United States, Italy and Spain and covered acute and convalescent phases of COVID-19. The prospective study material was composed of cDNA or gDNA derived from T cells, B-cell-depleted T cells, or PBMCs. The dataset comprised deeply sampled blood TCRbeta repertoires from subjects exposed to, actively infected with, or recovered from COVID-19. A freely available public database, intended as a resource for researchers studying the immune response to SARS-CoV-2, is where the repertoires were released. The samples were drawn from the first 160 participants of the ongoing ImmuneRACE study and from over 950 subjects provided by 6 global collaborators. Sample metadata almost always included a de-identified subject ID, COVID-19 status, age in years and sex. HLA class I and class II types, where available, came from metadata supplied by the sample provider rather than from assay-based typing. Points the paper makes about the study in general: The quantity of clinical and demographic metadata differed by source and by participant and was supplied without curation.

Collaborating institutions collected whole blood in K2EDTA tubes following their own protocols. For TCRbeta analysis, collaborators shipped samples as frozen whole blood, isolated PBMCs, or DNA extracted from either of those sample types. The CDR3 runs 13 amino acids, cysteine and phenylalanine included. Just CDR3 DNA is preserved here, 39 bases in frame from base 1. V ends up 5 bases short and J 3 bases short, with an unmatched junction base count of 4. For CDR1 and CDR2, the germline V gene (reference sequence) lists SEHNR and FQNEAQ. The rearranged chain carries TRBV7-9 and TRBJ2-7, and 7 bases in between align with TRBD2. The specimen was peripheral blood. The sequence was collected from a woman aged 60-75 years with acute or convalescent COVID-19. DNA sequence: TGTGCCAGCAGCCGGGGGGTTGGCTACGAGCAGTACTTC. Translated, it reads CASSRGVGYEQYF.